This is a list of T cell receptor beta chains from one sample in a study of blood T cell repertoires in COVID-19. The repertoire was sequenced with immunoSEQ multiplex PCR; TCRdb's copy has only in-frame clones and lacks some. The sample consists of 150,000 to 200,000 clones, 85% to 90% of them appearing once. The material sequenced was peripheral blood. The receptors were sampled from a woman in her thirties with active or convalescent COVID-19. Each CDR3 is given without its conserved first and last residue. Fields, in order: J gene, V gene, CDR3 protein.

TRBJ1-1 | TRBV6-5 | AICSGNTEAF
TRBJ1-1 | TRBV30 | AWSVGRGNTEAF
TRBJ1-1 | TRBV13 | ASSLGRVGTEAF
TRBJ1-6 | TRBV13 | ASSTGGDSPLH
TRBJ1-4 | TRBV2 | ASGRQGIGKLF
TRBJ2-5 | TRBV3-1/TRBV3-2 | ASSQRVARGTQY
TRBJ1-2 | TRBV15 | ATSRDVTSYGYT
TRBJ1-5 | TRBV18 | ASSPGQGSSNQPQH
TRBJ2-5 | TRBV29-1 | SAYRYQETQY
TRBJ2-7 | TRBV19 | ASSSRSGTGYYEQY
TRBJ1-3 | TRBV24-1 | ATSDLRMAGEKNTIY
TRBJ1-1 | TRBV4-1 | ASSQGDRETEAF
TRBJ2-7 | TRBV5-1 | ASRAESYEQY
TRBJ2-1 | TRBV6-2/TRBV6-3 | ASSYPLIGSEQF
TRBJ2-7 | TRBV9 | ASSVSLAGGPGEQY
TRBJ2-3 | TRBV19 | ASNQAGTDTQY
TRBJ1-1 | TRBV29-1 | SVGPPGARGLNTEAF
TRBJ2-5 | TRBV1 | TSSHGKVGLAGETQY
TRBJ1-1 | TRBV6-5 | ASIKGGWTEAF
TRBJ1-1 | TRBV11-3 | ASSVPGGRDTEAF
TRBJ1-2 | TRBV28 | ASSLRTGEDGYT
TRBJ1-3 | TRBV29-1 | SVGASGNTIY
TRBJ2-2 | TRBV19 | ASQQGIMNTGELF
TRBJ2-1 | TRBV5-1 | ASSQGTGISEQF
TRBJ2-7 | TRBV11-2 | ASRGGAGRRSSYEQY
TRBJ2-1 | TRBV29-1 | SVDSASGRWDEQF
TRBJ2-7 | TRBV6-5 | ASRRPGTVSEQY
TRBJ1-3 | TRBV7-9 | ASSSTRTGGAKGNTIY
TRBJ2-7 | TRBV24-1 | ATSDATGLSHEQY
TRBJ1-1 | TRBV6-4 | ASSAGTDNTEAF
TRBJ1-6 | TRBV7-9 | ASSLGQGDNSPLH
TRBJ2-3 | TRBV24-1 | ATSDSPVAGGRTDTQY
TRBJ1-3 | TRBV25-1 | ASSGPGGGPGNTIY
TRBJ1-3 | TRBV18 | ASSPGQGNTIY
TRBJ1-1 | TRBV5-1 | ASSHPEGVREAF
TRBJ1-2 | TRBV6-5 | ASRKTPNYGYT
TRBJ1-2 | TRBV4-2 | ASSQEAGYYGYT
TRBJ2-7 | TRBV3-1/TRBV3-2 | ASSQYDKGNLYEQY
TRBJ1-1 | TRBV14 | ASSLQGRNTEAF
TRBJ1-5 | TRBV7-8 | ASSSGQGASYSNQPQH
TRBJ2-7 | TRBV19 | ASSMGGSSYEQY
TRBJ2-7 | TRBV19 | ARSQGRPYEQY
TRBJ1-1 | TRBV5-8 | ASSLYTGGDTEAF
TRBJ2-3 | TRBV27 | ASSLAGGLPSTDTQY